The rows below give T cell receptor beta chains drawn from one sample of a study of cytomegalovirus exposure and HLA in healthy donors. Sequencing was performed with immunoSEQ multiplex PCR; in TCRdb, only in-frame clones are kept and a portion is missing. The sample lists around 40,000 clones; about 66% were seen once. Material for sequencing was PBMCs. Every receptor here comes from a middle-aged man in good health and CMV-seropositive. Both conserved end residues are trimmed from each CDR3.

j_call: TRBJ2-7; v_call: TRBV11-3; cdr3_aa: ASSFSQGYEQY
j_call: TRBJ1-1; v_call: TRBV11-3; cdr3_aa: ASSLSAGQGVSEAF
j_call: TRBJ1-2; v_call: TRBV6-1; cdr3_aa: ASADRGANYGYT
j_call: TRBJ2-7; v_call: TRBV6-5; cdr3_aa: ASSYASGYEQY
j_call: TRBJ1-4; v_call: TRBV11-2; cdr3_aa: ASSSPHGGTNEKLF
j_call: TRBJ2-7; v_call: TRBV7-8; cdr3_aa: ASSTAGTVNYEQY
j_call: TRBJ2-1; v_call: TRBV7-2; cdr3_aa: ASSRQGASYNEQF
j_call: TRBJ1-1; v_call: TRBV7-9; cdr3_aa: ASSLRQGPNTEAF
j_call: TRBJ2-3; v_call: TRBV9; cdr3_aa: ASSGGTSWGTQY
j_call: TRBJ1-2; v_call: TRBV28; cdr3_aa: ASSTTTGAYGYT